In this sample, the clone carrying this T cell receptor (beta chain) turned up a few times. The V gene's germline CDR1 is LNHDA and CDR2 SQIVND (reference sequence). The CDR3 length is 15 residues. V was clipped by 8 bases and J by 9 bases, with 23 bases between them. These data come from a study of blood T cell repertoires in COVID-19. Study at large: Samples representing acute and convalescent COVID-19 were sourced from the United States, Italy and Spain.

As originally analysed: Reference gene primer amplification yielded estimated nucleated cell counts. TCRdb's table, derived via immunoSEQ multiplex PCR, lists solely in-frame clones and lacks some. The V and J calls and clone size were taken over from that table, and D and trimming were inferred from the DNA. The repertoire holds fewer than 65,000 clones, with approximately 85% as singletons. Sequencing was performed on peripheral blood. This clonotype was sampled from a man aged 60 to 69 with acute or convalescent COVID-19. The chain carries TRBV19 and TRBJ1-5; D not certain. In DNA, the CDR3 is TGTGCCAGTTCCCCTCCCGGGATGTCGGGTCTGCCCCAGCATTTT. Amino acids: CASSPPGMSGLPQHF.